Listed below are T cell receptor beta chains from one sample, sequenced in a study of OX40 agonist ivuxolimab in advanced cancers. Produced via immunoSEQ multiplex PCR; TCRdb's table is partial and in-frame only. This table has more than 50,000 clones, 65% to 90% appearing once. Source: CD4+ or CD8+ T cells sorted from blood, taken in a trial of the OX40 agonist ivuxolimab. The receptor source for this set is an adult with an advanced solid tumor such as melanoma, head and neck, liver or kidney cancer. The CDR3 runs from the conserved cysteine through the conserved F or W. D genes are given only for firm matches. Rows give clone size only sometimes, using once, few, many, or a class for an expanded clone.

d_call: .; j_call: TRBJ1-4; clone_size: .; v_call: TRBV18; cdr3_nt: TGTGCCAGCTCACCAGGGAGTGAAAAACTGTTTTTT; cdr3_aa: CASSPGSEKLFF
d_call: TRBD1; j_call: TRBJ1-1; clone_size: .; v_call: TRBV27; cdr3_nt: TGTGCCAGCAGAAAAGCTCAGGGGGCGTGGACTGAAGCTTTCTTT; cdr3_aa: CASRKAQGAWTEAFF
d_call: .; j_call: TRBJ2-5; clone_size: few; v_call: TRBV5-1; cdr3_nt: TGCGCCAGCAGCTTAGCTGAGACCCAGTACTTC; cdr3_aa: CASSLAETQYF
d_call: .; j_call: TRBJ1-5; clone_size: .; v_call: TRBV30; cdr3_nt: TGTGCCTGGAGTGTCTCCGGGAATCAGCCCCAGCATTTT; cdr3_aa: CAWSVSGNQPQHF
d_call: .; j_call: TRBJ1-2; clone_size: .; v_call: TRBV11-2; cdr3_nt: TGTGCCAGCAGCTTAGGTTCGGGATACCTAAACTATGGCTACACCTTC; cdr3_aa: CASSLGSGYLNYGYTF
d_call: .; j_call: TRBJ2-5; clone_size: once; v_call: TRBV6-9; cdr3_nt: TGTGCCAGCAGTTATGAGGGGAGTCAAGAGACCCAGTACTTC; cdr3_aa: CASSYEGSQETQYF
d_call: .; j_call: TRBJ1-5; clone_size: .; v_call: TRBV5-6; cdr3_nt: TGTGCCAGCAGCTTAGATGGCAATCAGCCCCAGCATTTT; cdr3_aa: CASSLDGNQPQHF
d_call: .; j_call: TRBJ1-2; clone_size: .; v_call: TRBV4-1; cdr3_nt: TGCGCCAGCAGCCAGGGCCATTCTACGGACTATGGCTACACCTTC; cdr3_aa: CASSQGHSTDYGYTF
d_call: TRBD2; j_call: TRBJ2-1; clone_size: .; v_call: TRBV7-9; cdr3_nt: TGTGCCAGCAGTTCCGGGACAGGGAGCGCGGGACTAGCGGAAAAAGAGCAGTTCTTC; cdr3_aa: CASSSGTGSAGLAEKEQFF
d_call: .; j_call: TRBJ1-5; clone_size: .; v_call: TRBV2; cdr3_nt: TGTGCCAGCAGGGGGACGACAGCCGTTCAGGGCCCCCAGCATTTT; cdr3_aa: CASRGTTAVQGPQHF
d_call: .; j_call: TRBJ1-2; clone_size: few; v_call: TRBV10-1; cdr3_nt: TGCGCCAGCAGCCAATCTTCTAACTATGGCTACACCTTC; cdr3_aa: CASSQSSNYGYTF
d_call: .; j_call: TRBJ2-1; clone_size: .; v_call: TRBV12-5; cdr3_nt: TGTGCTAGTGGATTGGTTCGTGAGCAGTTCTTC; cdr3_aa: CASGLVREQFF
d_call: TRBD2; j_call: TRBJ2-7; clone_size: few; v_call: TRBV6-1; cdr3_nt: TGTGCCAGCACCACCCAGGAGGGGGGACTAGCCGAGCAGTACTTC; cdr3_aa: CASTTQEGGLAEQYF
d_call: .; j_call: TRBJ2-2; clone_size: .; v_call: TRBV2; cdr3_nt: TGTGCCAGCACAGTGAACACCGGGGAGCTGTTTTTT; cdr3_aa: CASTVNTGELFF
d_call: .; j_call: TRBJ2-7; clone_size: .; v_call: TRBV27; cdr3_nt: TGTGCCAGCAGTTTATTAGACAGTGCCTCCTACGAGCAGTACTTC; cdr3_aa: CASSLLDSASYEQYF
d_call: .; j_call: TRBJ2-5; clone_size: .; v_call: TRBV4-2; cdr3_nt: TGTGCCAGCAGCCAAGGGCTAATAAACCAAGAGACCCAGTACTTC; cdr3_aa: CASSQGLINQETQYF
d_call: .; j_call: TRBJ2-6; clone_size: .; v_call: TRBV5-1; cdr3_nt: TGCGCCAGCAGCCGCGCTGGGGGTGGGGCCAACGTCCTGACTTTC; cdr3_aa: CASSRAGGGANVLTF
d_call: TRBD1; j_call: TRBJ1-6; clone_size: .; v_call: TRBV5-1; cdr3_nt: TGCGCCAGCAGCAACCCCGGGACAGGGGTATCACCCCTCCACTTT; cdr3_aa: CASSNPGTGVSPLHF
d_call: .; j_call: TRBJ2-7; clone_size: few; v_call: TRBV2; cdr3_nt: TGTGCCACCCGCGACCGAGAGCAGTACTTC; cdr3_aa: CATRDREQYF
d_call: .; j_call: TRBJ2-1; clone_size: .; v_call: TRBV19; cdr3_nt: TGTGCCAGTAGTATCTCACGGAACAATGAGCAGTTCTTC; cdr3_aa: CASSISRNNEQFF
d_call: .; j_call: TRBJ1-1; clone_size: .; v_call: TRBV6-6; cdr3_nt: TGTGCCAGCACCCCAGGGTTGGTCGGGACTGAAGCTTTCTTT; cdr3_aa: CASTPGLVGTEAFF
d_call: .; j_call: TRBJ2-3; clone_size: .; v_call: TRBV10-3; cdr3_nt: TGTGCCATCAGTGAGTATTCCAAGGCATCAGATACGCAGTATTTT; cdr3_aa: CAISEYSKASDTQYF
d_call: TRBD1; j_call: TRBJ2-1; clone_size: once; v_call: TRBV27; cdr3_nt: TGTGCCAGCAGTAATGACAGGGGCTCCTACAATGAGCAGTTCTTC; cdr3_aa: CASSNDRGSYNEQFF
d_call: TRBD1; j_call: TRBJ1-1; clone_size: .; v_call: TRBV28; cdr3_nt: TGTGCCAGCAGGGGACAGGGGAACACTGAAGCTTTCTTT; cdr3_aa: CASRGQGNTEAFF
d_call: .; j_call: TRBJ2-3; clone_size: .; v_call: TRBV6-4; cdr3_nt: TGTGCCAGCAGTGGCCCCGGGAAGCTGCAGTATTTT; cdr3_aa: CASSGPGKLQYF
d_call: TRBD2; j_call: TRBJ2-5; clone_size: once; v_call: TRBV7-6; cdr3_nt: TGTGCCAGCAGGCACGGACTAGCGGGAGCCGAGACCCAGTACTTC; cdr3_aa: CASRHGLAGAETQYF
d_call: .; j_call: TRBJ1-2; clone_size: .; v_call: TRBV7-9; cdr3_nt: TGTGCCAGCAGCTTAGCACAGGGCCTGAGCTACACCTTC; cdr3_aa: CASSLAQGLSYTF
d_call: TRBD2; j_call: TRBJ2-3; clone_size: .; v_call: TRBV19; cdr3_nt: TGTGCCAGTAGTATGGGGACTAGCGGGAGTCCAGATACGCAGTATTTT; cdr3_aa: CASSMGTSGSPDTQYF
d_call: TRBD2; j_call: TRBJ2-1; clone_size: .; v_call: TRBV6-1; cdr3_nt: TGTGCCAGCAGTGGGGGACTAGCGGGGATGACGGTACGGGGGAATGAGCAGTTCTTC; cdr3_aa: CASSGGLAGMTVRGNEQFF
d_call: TRBD1; j_call: TRBJ2-7; clone_size: .; v_call: TRBV28; cdr3_nt: TGTGCCAGCAGTTTAACAGGGGCCAGGGACTACGAGCAGTACTTC; cdr3_aa: CASSLTGARDYEQYF
d_call: TRBD1; j_call: TRBJ1-2; clone_size: .; v_call: TRBV5-1; cdr3_nt: TGCGCCAGCAGCTTGGGCCCCCTCGGGACAGGGTCTGGCTACACCTTC; cdr3_aa: CASSLGPLGTGSGYTF
d_call: .; j_call: TRBJ2-1; clone_size: .; v_call: TRBV9; cdr3_nt: TGTGCCAGCAGTGCTACAGGGTCCTCCTACAATGAGCAGTTCTTC; cdr3_aa: CASSATGSSYNEQFF
d_call: TRBD1; j_call: TRBJ1-1; clone_size: .; v_call: TRBV5-4; cdr3_nt: TGTGCCAGCAGCTTGGCCCGCAGGGGGCCTGATGAAGCTTTCTTT; cdr3_aa: CASSLARRGPDEAFF
d_call: .; j_call: TRBJ2-6; clone_size: .; v_call: TRBV7-9; cdr3_nt: TGTGCCAGCAGCTCCCCCGGGGTGCTAAGGGCCACTGGGGCCAACGTCCTGACTTTC; cdr3_aa: CASSSPGVLRATGANVLTF
d_call: .; j_call: TRBJ2-1; clone_size: .; v_call: TRBV21-1; cdr3_nt: TGTGCCAGCACCACAGCGGGAGTGGACGTTTACAATGAGCAGTTCTTC; cdr3_aa: CASTTAGVDVYNEQFF
d_call: .; j_call: TRBJ2-1; clone_size: .; v_call: TRBV5-1; cdr3_nt: TGCGCCAGCAGCCCCGGAGGAGAGGGATCGAGGGAGCAGTTCTTC; cdr3_aa: CASSPGGEGSREQFF
d_call: TRBD2; j_call: TRBJ2-1; clone_size: .; v_call: TRBV4-1; cdr3_nt: TGCGCCAGCAGCCAAGATTGGCTAGCGGGTAACAATGAGCAGTTCTTC; cdr3_aa: CASSQDWLAGNNEQFF
d_call: .; j_call: TRBJ2-7; clone_size: .; v_call: TRBV6-1; cdr3_nt: TGTGCCAGCAGTGACCCTGGGCGGCAGCAGTACTTC; cdr3_aa: CASSDPGRQQYF
d_call: TRBD2; j_call: TRBJ2-7; clone_size: once; v_call: TRBV18; cdr3_nt: TGTGCCAGCTCACCAGCGGGACTAGACGTGACCTACGAGCAGTACTTC; cdr3_aa: CASSPAGLDVTYEQYF
d_call: TRBD1; j_call: TRBJ2-3; clone_size: few; v_call: TRBV30; cdr3_nt: TGTGCCTGGGCCAAGGGGGCTAATACGCAGTATTTT; cdr3_aa: CAWAKGANTQYF
d_call: TRBD1; j_call: TRBJ1-3; clone_size: .; v_call: TRBV25-1; cdr3_nt: TGTGCCAGCAGGACAGGGGAGGGGTACACCATATATTTT; cdr3_aa: CASRTGEGYTIYF
d_call: .; j_call: TRBJ2-7; clone_size: once; v_call: TRBV11-2; cdr3_nt: TGTGCCAGCAGCTTCCTCACAGGTACCGCCGAGCAGTACTTC; cdr3_aa: CASSFLTGTAEQYF
d_call: .; j_call: TRBJ1-1; clone_size: .; v_call: TRBV21-1; cdr3_nt: TGTGCCAGCAGCTGCCCGATAGAGTGGACTGAAGCTTTCTTT; cdr3_aa: CASSCPIEWTEAFF
d_call: .; j_call: TRBJ2-3; clone_size: .; v_call: TRBV29-1; cdr3_nt: TGCAGCGTACTCCGAGATACGCAGTATTTT; cdr3_aa: CSVLRDTQYF
d_call: .; j_call: TRBJ2-2; clone_size: .; v_call: TRBV6-1; cdr3_nt: TGTGCCAGCAGTTTATGGACAGCGAACACCGGGGAGCTGTTTTTT; cdr3_aa: CASSLWTANTGELFF
d_call: TRBD2; j_call: TRBJ2-1; clone_size: few; v_call: TRBV4-1; cdr3_nt: TGCGCCAGCAGCCAACTCCCCCGGACTAGCGCATTCTTC; cdr3_aa: CASSQLPRTSAFF
d_call: .; j_call: TRBJ2-1; clone_size: .; v_call: TRBV9; cdr3_nt: TGTGCCAGCAGCGTAACAGGACCCCCGGGCCCTTACAATGAGCAGTTCTTC; cdr3_aa: CASSVTGPPGPYNEQFF
d_call: .; j_call: TRBJ2-7; clone_size: few; v_call: TRBV6-5; cdr3_nt: TGTGCCAGCAGTTACTGGGGACACCCCTCCTACGAGCAGTACTTC; cdr3_aa: CASSYWGHPSYEQYF
d_call: .; j_call: TRBJ1-4; clone_size: .; v_call: TRBV5-1; cdr3_nt: TGCGCCAGCAGCCCCGGGTCTAGGGATGAAAAACTGTTTTTT; cdr3_aa: CASSPGSRDEKLFF
d_call: TRBD1; j_call: TRBJ2-3; clone_size: .; v_call: TRBV7-9; cdr3_nt: TGTGCCAGCAGCATCGACAGGGGCACAGATACGCAGTATTTT; cdr3_aa: CASSIDRGTDTQYF
d_call: .; j_call: TRBJ2-5; clone_size: .; v_call: TRBV6-1; cdr3_nt: TGTGCCAGCACACTAGAGGCGGAGACCCAGTACTTC; cdr3_aa: CASTLEAETQYF
d_call: .; j_call: TRBJ1-6; clone_size: .; v_call: TRBV18; cdr3_nt: TGTGCCAGCTCACCACCCGGGGGGGGGATGGGTTCACCCCTCCACTTT; cdr3_aa: CASSPPGGGMGSPLHF
d_call: TRBD1; j_call: TRBJ2-7; clone_size: .; v_call: TRBV18; cdr3_nt: TGTGCCAGCTCGCCAGCGGTCTCAGACAGGGGCCACGAGCAGTACTTC; cdr3_aa: CASSPAVSDRGHEQYF
d_call: .; j_call: TRBJ2-7; clone_size: .; v_call: TRBV13; cdr3_nt: TGTGCCAGCAGCTCCAAATGGACTGACGACCCCTACGAGCAGTACTTC; cdr3_aa: CASSSKWTDDPYEQYF
d_call: .; j_call: TRBJ1-5; clone_size: .; v_call: TRBV19; cdr3_nt: TGTGCCAGTAGTATAGATCTATGGGGGATTAGCAATCAGCCCCAGCATTTT; cdr3_aa: CASSIDLWGISNQPQHF
d_call: .; j_call: TRBJ2-7; clone_size: .; v_call: TRBV4-2; cdr3_nt: TGTGCCAGCAGCCAAGGCCATAGTGAGTACGAGCAGTACTTC; cdr3_aa: CASSQGHSEYEQYF
d_call: .; j_call: TRBJ2-1; clone_size: .; v_call: TRBV6-1; cdr3_nt: TGTGCCAGCCTTTATTACAATGAGCAGTTCTTC; cdr3_aa: CASLYYNEQFF